This paragraph covers one T cell receptor (beta chain) sequence. The junction had 4 bases not matched to a gene; V was cut back by 2 bases and J by 1 base. In germline, CDR1 is MNHEY, CDR2 SVGAGI. This CDR3 has 15 residues. The data derive from a study of blood T cell repertoires in COVID-19. Participants were aged about 18 to 90 years, lived in some 23 US areas, and enrolled virtually. Assignments of participants to cohorts depended upon their own reported clinical history. For recovered donors of Cohort 3, there were two negative PCRs, clearance, or symptom resolution. Authors' data handling: From reference gene primer amplification, estimates of nucleated cell counts were derived. Profiled with immunoSEQ multiplex PCR; TCRdb holds only in-frame clones, not every one. V and J calls and clone size are given by that table; D and trimming were obtained from the DNA. The table lists about 220,000 clones, about nine tenths of them singletons.

Specimen: PBMCs or T cells enriched from blood (not recorded which). The J gene is TRBJ2-7, the V gene TRBV6-5; 8 nucleotides match TRBD1. The receptor was isolated from a woman in her twenties or thirties who had recovered from COVID-19. CDR3 in DNA: TGTGCCAGCAGTTACGACAGGGGCCTATCCTACGAGCAGTACTTC. This encodes CASSYDRGLSYEQYF.